The 21 T cell receptor beta chains listed next were all sequenced from one sample in a study of regulatory T cells in long-lasting Graves disease (dated by TCRdb to the early 2020s). Explained via the paper, the time point label denotes: newly diagnosed GD, antithyroid drugs for less than 3 months. For both TCR sequencing and RNA sequencing, RNA was extracted from PBMCs using TRIzol. Library prep was done by multiplex PCR. These reads were obtained on an Illumina HiSeq 4000. CDR3 regions were amplified by Arm-PCR with iRepertoire HTBI primers to construct TCR beta libraries. The raw public data were reprocessed by TCRdb itself: fastp quality trimming at Q25, MiXCR clonotype calling, in-frame beta chains only. Every entry covers one CDR3 protein and lists the most common genes and DNA from its rows. This sample gives hundreds of thousands of distinct CDR3 sequences in total; 15% to 20% of them show up just once. Of the sample, 18% falls within the top ten clones.

These data also featured in a second study, about T cells in Graves' hyperthyroidism and ophthalmopathy.

The source was peripheral blood mononuclear cells (PBMCs), collected at new diagnosis, from a patient treated with antithyroid drugs. These receptors all stem from a woman younger than 45 with Graves disease. Donor details come from another sample of the same person, matched by shared clones.

The sample holds many counts of this clonotype. The chain couples TRBV12-3 or TRBV12-4 to TRBJ1-2; possible D gene TRBD1, 6 bases. The CDR3 extends over 14 amino acids. V lost 3 bases and J 4 bases, leaving 12 bases between the germline ends. This CDR3 reads CASSLSGESYGYTF. DNA of the CDR3: TGTGCCAGCAGTTTGTCAGGGGAGTCCTATGGCTACACCTTC.

The CDR3 is CASSWGNGYTF. The DNA of the CDR3 is TGTGCCAGCAGTTGGGGGAATGGCTACACCTTC. V gene TRBV14 combines with J gene TRBJ1-2, with D maybe TRBD1 (5 bases). This CDR3 is built from 11 residues. Germline V gene data show CDR1 as SGHDN and CDR2 as FVKESK. Deletions cut 6 bases from V and 6 bases from J, with 8 bases between.

The rearrangement uses TRBV4-2 and TRBJ2-2, with unresolved D. The ends were cut back, 1 base at V and 6 bases at J, with 6 bases in the middle. The CDR3 sequence is 13 residues long. In germline, CDR1 is LGHNA, CDR2 YNFKEQ. The CDR3 DNA reads as TGTGCCAGCAGCCAAGTGACGGCCGGGGAGCTGTTTTTT. Amino acids: CASSQVTAGELFF.

This chain links TRBV27 with TRBJ2-7; D perhaps matches TRBD1 (5 bases). The CDR3 totals 15 residues. V was cut by 0 bases and J by 3 bases, with 12 bases left in between. Germline assignment: CDR1 MNHEY and CDR2 SMNVEV (reference sequence). The CDR3 loop reads CASSLSGKGNYEQYF. The CDR3 DNA reads TGTGCCAGCAGTTTATCGGGGAAGGGGAACTACGAGCAGTACTTC.

This clonotype was seen many times. This rearrangement joins TRBV7-9 to TRBJ2-3; 14 bases fit TRBD2. The V and J ends lost 4 bases and 3 bases, in that order; junction bases with no gene match: 3. Germline values: CDR1 SEHNR, CDR2 FQNEAQ (reference sequence). This CDR3 contains 16 residues. In nucleotides, the CDR3 is TGTGCCAGCAGCTCAGGGACTAGCGGGAGTACAGATACGCAGTATTTT. This codes for CASSSGTSGSTDTQYF.

A few counts support this clonotype. The rearrangement joins TRBV7-9 to TRBJ1-1, with TRBD1 as a possible D gene (5 bases). The CDR3 runs to 13 residues. Germline-derived CDR1 and CDR2 are SEHNR and FQNEAQ (reference sequence). The V end lost 6 bases, the J end lost 3 bases, and 11 bases lay between the germline ends. CDR3 nucleotides: TGTGCCAGCAGGAGGGTGGGGGACACTGAAGCTTTCTTT. Translated, it gives CASRRVGDTEAFF.

The chain uses TRBV6-2 or TRBV6-3 and TRBJ1-6; D is unresolved. The CDR3 runs 17 residues. The V end lost 0 bases, the J end lost 7 bases, and 16 bases lay between the germline ends. Germline values: CDR1 MNHEY, CDR2 SVGEGT. The CDR3 sequence: CASSYSYRSRGNSPLHF. The CDR3 bases are TGTGCCAGCAGTTACTCCTACCGATCGCGGGGAAATTCACCCCTCCACTTT.

At least ten counts were recorded for this clonotype. The chain joins TRBV30 to TRBJ1-1; TRBD1 might be the D (6 bases). Between the trimmed V and J ends, which lost 4 bases and 5 bases, there was a span of 11 bases. CDR1 is GTSNPN, CDR2 SVGIG, per germline (reference sequence). The CDR3 totals 12 residues. DNA for the CDR3: TGTGCCTGGAACAGGGTCGGAACTGAAGCTTTCTTT. This encodes CAWNRVGTEAFF.

The chain employs TRBV12-3 or TRBV12-4 and TRBJ1-5, with 8 bases fitting TRBD1. The CDR3 has 18 residues. Trimming removed 0 bases from V and 1 base from J; junction bases left unmatched: 8. CDR3 DNA: TGTGCCAGCAGTTTAGCCGGGACAGGTGCATGGAGCAATCAGCCCCAGCATTTT. Protein sequence: CASSLAGTGAWSNQPQHF.

Ten or more counts support this clonotype. J is TRBJ1-5 and V is TRBV6-1; TRBD1 matches at 8 bases. The germline V gene has CDR1 MNHNS and CDR2 SASEGT. V was clipped by 6 bases and J by 3 bases; unmatched bases: 10. The CDR3 is 16 amino acids. This CDR3 is CASRHAGTGLNQPQHF. In DNA, the CDR3 is TGTGCCAGCAGACACGCCGGGACAGGCCTCAATCAGCCCCAGCATTTT.

The rearrangement joins TRBV18 to TRBJ2-7, with D perhaps given as TRBD1 or TRBD2 (5 bases each). Trimming removed 5 bases from V and 2 bases from J, with 19 bases in between. The CDR3 spans 16 residues. Germline assignment: CDR1 KGHSH and CDR2 LQKENI. CDR3 DNA sequence: TGTGCCAGCTCATCCACCGGGACCACGAACCCCTACGAGCAGTACTTC. This sequence encodes CASSSTGTTNPYEQYF.

This chain joins TRBV7-9 and TRBJ1-3; D may be TRBD1 (6 bases). The CDR3 sequence is 16 residues long. Germline V lookup: CDR1 SEHNR, CDR2 FQNEAQ (reference sequence). Trimming removed 5 bases from V and 2 bases from J, with 16 bases in between. CDR3 DNA: TGTGCCAGCAGCCTCACGACAGGACTCGCTGGAAACACCATATATTTT. It codes for CASSLTTGLAGNTIYF.

This clonotype was picked up many times. The rearrangement links TRBV28 to TRBJ2-5; 9 nucleotides align to TRBD1. Germline CDR1 is MDHEN and CDR2 is SYDVKM. Trimming cost V 6 bases and J 3 bases; bases outside gene matches: 5. The CDR3 is 14 residues long. This CDR3 is CASSPGTGKETQYF. Here the CDR3 DNA reads TGTGCCAGCAGCCCCGGGACAGGGAAAGAGACCCAGTACTTC.

The rearrangement joins TRBV7-2 to TRBJ1-4; possibly TRBD1 for D (6 bases). Germline V lookup: CDR1 SGHTA, CDR2 FQGNSA. V was pared by 1 base and J by 14 bases, with 11 bases between. The CDR3 is 12 residues long. CDR3 coding DNA: TGTGCCAGCAGCTTAGGAGCGGGGGGCCTGTTTTTT. This encodes CASSLGAGGLFF.

This clonotype was recorded many times. The rearrangement uses TRBV6-2 or TRBV6-3 and TRBJ1-6; 10 bases are shared with TRBD1. Per germline, CDR1 MNHEY and CDR2 SVGEGT. CDR3 length: 15 amino acids. J gave up 10 bases and V 7 bases, and 10 bases lay outside the gene matches. The CDR3 region is CASKAGTGDYSPLHF. DNA of the CDR3: TGTGCCAGCAAAGCCGGGACAGGGGATTACTCACCCCTCCACTTT.

The gene calls are TRBV10-3 and TRBJ1-1; possibly TRBD1 for D (6 bases). V lost 8 bases, J lost 0 bases, and 13 bases lay in between. Germline assignment: CDR1 ENHRY and CDR2 SYGVKD. The CDR3 runs 14 residues. The CDR3, as DNA: TGTGCCATCCGGAAGGGACAATTGAACACTGAAGCTTTCTTT. As protein: CAIRKGQLNTEAFF.

The table lists this clonotype with a few counts. This rearrangement joins TRBV5-5 to TRBJ2-6; D gene ambiguous. V was pared by 0 bases and J by 2 bases, with 6 bases between. CDR3 size: 15 residues. The germline gives CDR1 SGHKS, CDR2 YYEKEE (reference sequence). The CDR3 sequence is CASSLASAGANVLTF. The CDR3 DNA reads as TGTGCCAGCAGCTTGGCGTCAGCTGGGGCCAACGTCCTGACTTTC.

This clonotype came up many times. The chain combines TRBV28 with TRBJ2-4; 10 bases match TRBD1. CDR1 and CDR2 from the germline V gene are MDHEN and SYDVKM. The CDR3 is made up of 17 amino acids. The J segment lost 2 bases and the V segment lost 3 bases, leaving 7 bases of the junction unmatched. Here the CDR3 reads CASSLMGQGFTKNIQYF. The CDR3 DNA follows: TGTGCCAGCAGTTTGATGGGACAGGGGTTTACCAAAAACATTCAGTACTTC. Full variable domain (missing parts from reference TRBV28 and TRBJ2-4): DVKVTQSSRYLVKRTGEKVFLECVQDMDHENMFWYRQDPGLGLRLIYFSYDVKMKEKGDIPEGYSVSREKKERFSLILESASTNQTSMYLCASSLMGQGFTKNIQYFGAGTRLSVL.

This clonotype was recorded a few times. The rearrangement links TRBV6-2 or TRBV6-3 to TRBJ2-7, with D possibly being TRBD2 (5 bases). Trimming took 11 bases from V and 0 from J, leaving 14 bases between them. Germline CDR1 reads MNHEY; CDR2 reads SVGEGT. The CDR3 is 13 amino acids. The CDR3 region is CASAREVSYEQYF. CDR3 nucleotides: TGTGCCTCCGCGAGGGAAGTCTCCTACGAGCAGTACTTC.

About this clonotype itself: Its ends do not fully match the called genes, so a read error is possible. The chain employs TRBV18 and TRBJ2-7, with a tentative D call TRBD2 (7 bases). The CDR3 length is 15 residues. CDR1 is KGHSH, CDR2 LQKENI, per germline. CDR3 coding DNA: TGTGCCAGCTCCGAAGGGGGGGGGACATACTACGGGCAGTACTTC. Translated: CASSEGGGTYYGQYF.

The V and J genes are TRBV28 and TRBJ1-6, with 7 positions matching TRBD1. V dropped 7 bases and J dropped 10; count of bases not matched to a gene: 10. Looked up from germline, CDR1 is MDHEN and CDR2 is SYDVKM. The length of the CDR3 is 14 residues. Here the CDR3 reads CASTLQGRRSPLHF. CDR3 coding DNA: TGTGCCAGCACCTTACAGGGGAGAAGATCACCCCTCCACTTT.